This TCR beta chain was captured by sequencing in a study of technical replicates of blood from a handful of donors (dated by TCRdb to the late 2010s). Library method: the immunoSEQ multiplex PCR assay. TCRdb limited this immuneACCESS table to in-frame rearrangements with V and J called. A share of clones is missing; checked studies link under half to unresolved V genes, and the rest is unexplained. This sample comprises over 75,000 clones, 95% of them detected only once. The top ten hold roughly 0.22% of the sample. From its cysteine to its phenylalanine, the CDR3 spans 13 amino acids. Only the CDR3 part of the read is kept: 39 bases, read in frame from the first base. V and J lose 5 bases and 7 bases, and a span of 12 bases separates them. CDR1 and CDR2 (MNHNY, SVGAGI) derive from the germline V gene (reference sequence). Comments on this clone: What antigen it recognizes has not been identified. Base qualities are not at hand, and no much larger clone is one base apart.

Sequenced sample: T cells isolated from PBMCs. The sequence was obtained from a human donor in good health. Here the chain combines TRBV6-6 and TRBJ1-5; too little of a D gene remains to name it. The nucleotide sequence is given as TGTGCCAGCAGTCCCCCCCCCGGGCAGCCCCAGCATTTT. Its amino acids are CASSPPPGQPQHF.